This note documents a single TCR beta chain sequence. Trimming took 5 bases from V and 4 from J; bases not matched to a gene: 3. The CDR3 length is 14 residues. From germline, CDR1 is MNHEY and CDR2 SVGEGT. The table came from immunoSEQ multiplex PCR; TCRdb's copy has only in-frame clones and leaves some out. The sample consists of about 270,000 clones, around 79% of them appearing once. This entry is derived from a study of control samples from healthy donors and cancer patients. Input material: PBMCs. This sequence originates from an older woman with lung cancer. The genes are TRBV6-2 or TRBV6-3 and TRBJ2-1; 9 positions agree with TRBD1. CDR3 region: CASSRQGEYNEQFF. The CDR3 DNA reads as TGTGCCAGCAGTCGACAGGGGGAATACAATGAGCAGTTCTTC.